A single sample gave rise to the 18 T cell receptor beta chains below, sequenced in a study of control samples from healthy donors and cancer patients. The data were produced by immunoSEQ multiplex PCR, yet TCRdb's version contains in-frame clones alone and is incomplete. The data contain 150,000 to 200,000 clones, approximately 92% of them singletons. What was sequenced was blood. The receptor set was obtained from a young man in good health.

The chain uses TRBV18 and TRBJ2-3; TRBD1 might be the D (6 bases). The CDR3 is made up of 17 amino acids. Trimming left V 3 bases short and J 0 bases short, with 16 bases between. Germline V gene lookup returns CDR1 KGHSH and CDR2 LQKENI. CDR3 region: CASSPFGAGTSTDTQYF. The DNA for the CDR3 is TGTGCCAGCTCACCCTTCGGGGCAGGGACAAGCACAGATACGCAGTATTTT. Full variable domain (outside the CDR3, taken from reference TRBV18 and TRBJ2-3): NAGVMQNPRHLVRRRGQEARLRCSPMKGHSHVYWYRQLPEEGLKFMVYLQKENIIDESGMPKERFSAEFPKEGPSILRIQQVVRGDSAAYFCASSPFGAGTSTDTQYFGPGTRLTVL.

V gene TRBV4-2 combines with J gene TRBJ2-3; D remains unclear. The CDR3 contains 18 residues. V was cut by 0 bases and J by 4 bases, with 20 bases left in between. Per the germline V gene, CDR1 is LGHNA and CDR2 is YNFKEQ. CDR3 coding DNA: TGTGCCAGCAGCCAAGATATGGGGATAAGAGGTTCGGCAGATACGCAGTATTTT. This encodes CASSQDMGIRGSADTQYF.

The chain employs TRBV3-1 (or the pseudogene TRBV3-2) and TRBJ1-6, with D possibly matching TRBD1 (5 bases). With 4 bases removed from V and 10 bases from J, the gap between germline ends came to 11 bases. Germline V lookup: CDR1 LGHDT, CDR2 YNNKEL (reference sequence). This CDR3 is 13 amino acids long. For the CDR3, the DNA is TGTGCCAGCAGCCCTTCCAGGGACTCACCCCTCCACTTT. Translated: CASSPSRDSPLHF.

The chain links TRBV6-5 to TRBJ1-5; 9 bases line up with TRBD1. Per the germline V gene, CDR1 is MNHEY and CDR2 is SVGAGI. The junction had 4 bases not matched to a gene; V was cut back by 0 bases and J by 4 bases. This CDR3 has 16 amino acids. CDR3 loop: CASSYSRTGENQPQHF. DNA for the CDR3: TGTGCCAGCAGTTACTCGCGGACAGGGGAGAATCAGCCCCAGCATTTT.

This clone was detected a few times. This chain links TRBV7-2 with TRBJ1-4; TRBD1 matches 8 bases. V was pared by 5 bases and J by 8 bases, with 7 bases of the junction left unmatched. CDR1 and CDR2 (germline): SGHTA, FQGNSA. The CDR3 consists of 14 residues. This CDR3 reads CASSPGQGREKLFF. CDR3 nucleotide sequence: TGTGCCAGCAGCCCAGGACAGGGTCGGGAAAAACTGTTTTTT.

This rearrangement joins TRBV30 to TRBJ1-5; D is ambiguous. Germline CDR1 GTSNPN, CDR2 SVGIG (reference sequence). Between the trimmed V and J ends, which lost 5 bases and 2 bases, there was a span of 16 bases. This CDR3 is 15 amino acids long. CDR3 DNA: TGTGCCTGGGGTTCTACAGAGCTTGGCAATCAGCCCCAGCATTTT. Residues: CAWGSTELGNQPQHF.

This sequence joins TRBV7-3 and TRBJ1-4; D gene unclear. Germline V gene data show CDR1 as SGHTA and CDR2 as FQGTGA. This CDR3 comprises 16 residues. V was shortened by 5 bases and J by 0 bases, with 13 bases between the two germline ends. The CDR3 loop is CASSRGPPATNEKLFF. The CDR3 bases are TGTGCCAGCAGCCGAGGGCCGCCGGCAACTAATGAAAAACTGTTTTTT.

The genes are TRBV6-5 and TRBJ1-2; D not certain. Trimming left V 8 bases short and J 5 bases short, with 18 bases between. Per germline, CDR1 MNHEY and CDR2 SVGAGI. The CDR3 spans 14 residues. In DNA form, the CDR3 reads TGTGCCAGCGAGGGCGGGGAGGGAGTATATGGCTACACCTTC. This translates into CASEGGEGVYGYTF.

The rearrangement joins TRBV25-1 to TRBJ1-2; the D gene is possibly TRBD1 (6 bases). The V gene lost 5 bases and the J gene lost 4 bases, with 11 bases spanning the gap. Germline V lookup: CDR1 MGHDK, CDR2 SYGVNS. This CDR3 contains 13 residues. In DNA, the CDR3 is TGTGCCAGCAGTTACCGGACAGCCTATGGCTACACCTTC. It translates to CASSYRTAYGYTF.

This clone was counted once. The chain uses TRBV5-6 and TRBJ2-1; D possibly corresponds to TRBD2 (6 bases). Germline CDR1 and CDR2: SGHDT and YYEEEE. The CDR3 contains 15 residues. The V end was cut by 4 bases, the J end by 8 bases, with 19 bases between. The CDR3 loop reads CASSHSGLLQDEQFF. CDR3 in DNA: TGTGCCAGCAGCCATAGCGGATTACTACAAGATGAGCAGTTCTTC.

This chain links TRBV16 with TRBJ1-1; D unresolved. V gave up 0 bases and J gave up 1 base, with 9 bases separating them. The CDR3 runs to 15 residues. Germline CDR1 reads KGHSY; CDR2 reads FQNENV. The CDR3 sequence is CASSQSWSGNTEAFF. CDR3 DNA: TGTGCCAGCAGCCAATCATGGTCGGGGAACACTGAAGCTTTCTTT.

The chain employs TRBV5-1 and TRBJ2-6; D gene uncertain. This CDR3 contains 14 residues. The ends were cut back, 2 bases at V and 1 base at J, with 4 bases in the middle. Germline loops: CDR1 SGHRS, CDR2 YFSETQ. The CDR3 is CASSLGSGANVLTF. DNA of the CDR3: TGCGCCAGCAGCTTAGGGTCTGGGGCCAACGTCCTGACTTTC.

V gene TRBV27 combines with J gene TRBJ1-6; no clear D. V dropped 5 bases and J dropped 8 bases, with 10 bases sitting between them. This CDR3 has 13 amino acids. CDR1 is MNHEY and CDR2 is SMNVEV in the germline V gene (reference sequence). The CDR3 region is CASSPTSYSPLHF. For the CDR3, the DNA is TGTGCCAGCAGTCCTACCAGTTATTCACCCCTCCACTTT.

The rearrangement links TRBV7-9 to TRBJ2-5, with D uncertain. V was pared by 11 bases and J by 5 bases, with 15 bases between. CDR3 size: 12 residues. Germline lookup yields CDR1 SEHNR and CDR2 FQNEAQ (reference sequence). The CDR3 protein is CAGSAVPETQYF. For the CDR3, the DNA is TGTGCCGGCTCGGCGGTCCCCGAGACCCAGTACTTC. Based on the CDR3 plus reference TRBV7-9 and TRBJ2-5, the full variable domain is DTGVSQNPRHKITKRGQNVTFRCDPISEHNRLYWYRQTLGQGPEFLTYFQNEAQLEKSRLLSDRFSAERPKGSFSTLEIQRTEQGDSAMYLCAGSAVPETQYFGPGTRLLVL.

The chain recombines TRBV7-9 with TRBJ1-2, with 7 bases identical to TRBD1. With 4 bases clipped from V and 4 bases from J, the junction kept 18 bases outside the gene matches. The CDR3 covers 18 residues. Germline CDR1 and CDR2: SEHNR and FQNEAQ (reference sequence). CDR3 DNA: TGTGCCAGCAGCTCGCCGAGAACAAATGACAGGGCGGGCTATGGCTACACCTTC. Its protein product is CASSSPRTNDRAGYGYTF.

This clone was found once. This rearrangement joins TRBV28 to TRBJ1-2; 8 positions match TRBD1. This CDR3 comprises 14 residues. V lost 7 bases to trimming and J lost 3 bases; unmatched junction nucleotides: 7. Germline V CDR1 and CDR2: MDHEN, SYDVKM. The CDR3 region is CASTSSDRDYGYTF. Here the CDR3 DNA reads TGTGCCAGCACCTCATCGGACAGGGACTATGGCTACACCTTC.

The rearrangement joins TRBV7-6 to TRBJ2-5, with 7 bases lining up with TRBD2. With 5 bases clipped from V and 4 bases from J, the junction kept 10 bases outside the gene matches. The CDR3 contains 15 residues. Looked up from germline, CDR1 is SGHVS and CDR2 is FNYEAQ. The CDR3 region has the DNA TGTGCCAGCAGCCGCCGACTAGCCTCGATAGAGACCCAGTACTTC. Amino acid sequence: CASSRRLASIETQYF.

The chain is built from TRBV18 and TRBJ1-6; 9 nucleotides match TRBD1. Trimming took 5 bases from V and 4 from J; bases not matched to a gene: 9. Per the germline V gene, CDR1 is KGHSH and CDR2 is LQKENI. CDR3 length: 17 amino acids. The CDR3 bases are TGTGCCAGCTCATCGGGACAGGGCTCGGCTTATAATTCACCCCTCCACTTT. Translating gives CASSSGQGSAYNSPLHF.